Presented here are 24 T cell receptor beta chains from one specimen sequenced in a study of blood T cell repertoires in COVID-19 (dated by TCRdb to about 2020). The library was generated by the immunoSEQ multiplex PCR assay. TCRdb took over this immuneACCESS table, retaining in-frame rearrangements with V and J assigned. Such tables are incomplete; in checked studies, under half of the missing clones stem from an unresolved V gene, and the remainder is unexplained. The table for this sample lists 250,000 to 350,000 clones; less than 85% of them were counted only once. The ten most abundant clones make up more than 1.1% of the sample. Sequences were obtained from peripheral blood. These receptors originate from a human donor with COVID-19, enrolled during active disease. The donor label of this sample is uncertain.

The genes are TRBV12-3 or TRBV12-4 and TRBJ1-5, with D possibly TRBD1 on 5 matching bases. The CDR3 is made up of 13 amino acids. Trimming took off 5 bases at V and 1 base at J, with 6 bases between the two ends. The CDR3 DNA sequence: TGTGCCAGCAGTCAGGGAAGCAATCAGCCCCAGCATTTT. This sequence encodes CASSQGSNQPQHF.

This chain uses TRBV28 with TRBJ2-5, with 8 positions matching TRBD1. This CDR3 comprises 13 residues. J gave up 1 base and V 5 bases, and 0 bases lay outside the gene matches. Germline V gene lookup returns CDR1 MDHEN and CDR2 SYDVKM. The chain's CDR3 is CASSGQGQETQYF. CDR3 sequence (DNA): TGTGCCAGCAGTGGACAGGGCCAAGAGACCCAGTACTTC.

The chain couples TRBV4-1 to TRBJ2-3, with TRBD2 matching over 10 bases. This CDR3 has 17 residues. CDR1 and CDR2 from the germline V gene are MGHRA and YSYEKL. J gave up 4 bases and V 0 bases, and 7 bases lay outside the gene matches. CDR3 loop: CASSQEGTSGVPDTQYF. Here the CDR3 DNA reads TGCGCCAGCAGCCAAGAGGGAACTAGCGGGGTTCCAGATACGCAGTATTTT.

CDR3 amino acids: CASSRRAGPNSYNEQFF. The CDR3 region has the DNA TGTGCCAGCAGCCGGCGGGCCGGACCAAACTCCTACAATGAGCAGTTCTTC. This sequence joins TRBV7-2 and TRBJ2-1; possibly TRBD2 for D (5 bases). The germline V and J ends were trimmed by 5 bases and 0 bases, with 17 bases remaining between them. The V gene's germline CDR1 is SGHTA and CDR2 FQGNSA. The CDR3 consists of 17 residues.

The chain uses TRBV30 and TRBJ1-3, with TRBD1 matching 7 bases. Germline values: CDR1 GTSNPN, CDR2 SVGIG (reference sequence). This CDR3 has 12 amino acids. V lost 5 bases, J lost 9 bases, and 7 bases stayed unmatched. DNA of the CDR3: TGTGCCTGGGACAGACAGGGCCCCACCATATATTTT. As protein: CAWDRQGPTIYF.

The gene calls are TRBV19 and TRBJ2-1; TRBD2 might be the D (7 bases). Looked up from germline, CDR1 is LNHDA and CDR2 is SQIVND (reference sequence). This CDR3 is built from 14 residues. V lost 2 bases and J lost 8, with 13 bases in between. DNA for the CDR3: TGTGCCAGTAGTATATCGGCGGGGGCTGATGAGCAGTTCTTC. Translation gives CASSISAGADEQFF.

The gene calls are TRBV28 and TRBJ2-7; the D is unclear. V lost 3 bases and J lost 3, with 12 bases in between. This CDR3 has 14 amino acids. CDR1 and CDR2 (germline): MDHEN, SYDVKM. The CDR3 DNA follows: TGTGCCAGCAGTTTTCTCCCCCAGGTCTACGAGCAGTACTTC. This codes for CASSFLPQVYEQYF.

This sequence joins TRBV10-3 and TRBJ2-1, with 9 bases aligning to TRBD2. The V gene end was trimmed by 6 bases and the J gene end by 9 bases; junction bases not matched to a gene: 18. The V gene's germline CDR1 is ENHRY and CDR2 SYGVKD. CDR3 length equals 17 residues. The CDR3 is CAISPLPVAGVRSEQFF. The DNA for the CDR3 is TGTGCCATCAGCCCCCTTCCTGTAGCGGGAGTGCGGAGTGAGCAGTTCTTC.

The V and J genes are TRBV7-2 and TRBJ1-4; the D is unclear. Trimming cost V 5 bases and J 8 bases, with 15 bases left between them. Looked up from germline, CDR1 is SGHTA and CDR2 is FQGNSA. The CDR3 consists of 14 residues. CDR3 coding DNA: TGTGCCAGCAGCCGGACTTCCCGTGGGGAAAAACTGTTTTTT. It specifies CASSRTSRGEKLFF.

This chain connects TRBV27 to TRBJ1-1, with D possibly TRBD1 on 6 matching bases. CDR1 and CDR2 (germline): MNHEY, SMNVEV (reference sequence). This CDR3 has 15 residues. The germline V and J ends were trimmed by 2 bases and 4 bases, with 14 bases remaining between them. DNA for the CDR3: TGTGCCAGCAGTTTAGACACAGGGTTGGTCACTGAAGCTTTCTTT. The encoded protein is CASSLDTGLVTEAFF.

The genes are TRBV5-4 and TRBJ2-1; D is perhaps TRBD2 (6 bases). Between the trimmed V and J ends, which lost 4 bases and 0 bases, there was a span of 14 bases. The CDR3 length is 16 residues. The germline CDR1 and CDR2 sequences are SGHNT and YYREEE (reference sequence). CDR3 protein: CASSTNSGSSYNEQFF. For the CDR3, the DNA is TGTGCCAGCAGCACGAATAGCGGCAGCTCCTACAATGAGCAGTTCTTC.

The J gene is TRBJ1-5, the V gene TRBV30; TRBD1 is a possible D gene (6 bases). This CDR3 is 13 amino acids long. With 2 bases removed from V and 7 bases from J, the gap between germline ends came to 12 bases. The V gene's germline CDR1 is GTSNPN and CDR2 SVGIG (reference sequence). The CDR3: CAWSPDSFQPQHF. The CDR3 DNA reads as TGTGCCTGGAGTCCGGACAGCTTCCAGCCCCAGCATTTT. Combining the CDR3 with reference TRBV30 and TRBJ1-5 gives the whole variable domain SQTIHQWPATLVQPVGSPLSLECTVEGTSNPNLYWYRQAAGRGLQLLFYSVGIGQISSEVPQNLSASRPQDRQFILSSKKLLLSDSGFYLCAWSPDSFQPQHFGDGTRLSIL.

The V call is TRBV4-1, the J call TRBJ2-1, with 7 bases fitting TRBD2. Losses at the gene ends were 4 bases for V and 0 bases for J; bases not matched to a gene: 6. The CDR3 has 16 amino acids. The germline gives CDR1 MGHRA, CDR2 YSYEKL. The DNA of the CDR3 is TGCGCCAGCAGCCGTAGCGGGCAGAGCTCCTACAATGAGCAGTTCTTC. Its translation: CASSRSGQSSYNEQFF.

This clone was counted a single time. J is TRBJ2-7 and V is TRBV6-5; weak D call: TRBD2 (6 bases). V lost 8 bases and J lost 7, with 9 bases in between. This CDR3 is 10 amino acids long. CDR1 is MNHEY, CDR2 SVGAGI, per germline. The CDR3 is CASGEVEQYF. The DNA for the CDR3 is TGTGCCAGCGGGGAGGTGGAGCAGTACTTC.

A single count supports this clone. This sequence joins TRBV4-3 and TRBJ2-7; 12 bases agree with TRBD2. Trimming took 3 bases from V and 5 from J; bases not matched to a gene: 23. CDR1 is LGHNA and CDR2 is YSLEER in the germline V gene. The CDR3 totals 21 residues. The CDR3 protein is CASSQASGTSGPALPLHEQYF. CDR3 DNA: TGCGCCAGCAGCCAGGCTTCCGGGACTAGCGGGCCAGCTCTCCCCCTCCACGAGCAGTACTTC.

CDR3 sequence (DNA): TGTGCCAGTAGTACCAACAACGTCCGGGATGGCTACACCTTC. This gives the protein CASSTNNVRDGYTF. V gene TRBV19 combines with J gene TRBJ1-2; no firm D call. This CDR3 has 14 amino acids. The ends were cut back, 4 bases at V and 6 bases at J, with 15 bases in the middle. Germline CDR1 LNHDA, CDR2 SQIVND (reference sequence). The full variable domain, with the rest looked up from reference TRBV19 and TRBJ1-2, is DGGITQSPKYLFRKEGQNVTLSCEQNLNHDAMYWYRQDPGQGLRLIYYSQIVNDFQKGDIAEGYSVSREKKESFPLTVTSAQKNPTAFYLCASSTNNVRDGYTFGSGTRLTVV.

The chain is built from TRBV5-1 and TRBJ2-7; TRBD2 is a possible D gene (5 bases). The V gene lost 0 bases and the J gene lost 7 bases, with 17 bases spanning the gap. The CDR3 is 15 amino acids. Per the germline V gene, CDR1 is SGHRS and CDR2 is YFSETQ. This chain's CDR3 is CASSLGSEEASEQYF. The CDR3 nucleotides are TGCGCCAGCAGCTTGGGCTCAGAGGAGGCCTCAGAGCAGTACTTC. Supplemented by reference TRBV5-1 and TRBJ2-7, the full variable domain reads KAGVTQTPRYLIKTRGQQVTLSCSPISGHRSVSWYQQTPGQGLQFLFEYFSETQRNKGNFPGRFSGRQFSNSRSEMNVSTLELGDSALYLCASSLGSEEASEQYFGPGTRLTVT.

This rearrangement joins TRBV11-2 to TRBJ1-6, with 9 bases that match TRBD1. The CDR3 is made up of 18 amino acids. The V gene end was trimmed by 5 bases and the J gene end by 0 bases; junction bases not matched to a gene: 8. The germline V gene has CDR1 SGHAT and CDR2 FQNNGV. Written as DNA, the CDR3 is TGTGCCAGCAGCAAACATGGGACAGGGAGCTCCTATAATTCACCCCTCCACTTT. Translated: CASSKHGTGSSYNSPLHF.

The chain uses TRBV28 and TRBJ1-3, with 9 bases matching TRBD1. V lost 5 bases to trimming and J lost 1 base; unmatched junction nucleotides: 9. The germline V gene encodes CDR1 MDHEN and CDR2 SYDVKM. The CDR3 runs to 17 residues. CDR3 loop: CASSPGTGTWSGNTIYF. The CDR3 nucleotides read TGTGCCAGCAGTCCCGGGACAGGGACGTGGTCTGGAAACACCATATATTTT.

The chain carries TRBV25-1 and TRBJ2-1; D perhaps matches TRBD2 (6 bases). Trimming removed 1 base from V and 8 bases from J, with 18 bases in between. CDR1 and CDR2 from the germline V gene are MGHDK and SYGVNS. The CDR3 consists of 16 residues. The CDR3 sequence is CASSELMRDNNYEQFF. Written as DNA, the CDR3 is TGTGCCAGCAGTGAATTAATGCGGGATAACAACTATGAGCAGTTCTTC.

The J gene is TRBJ1-6, the V gene TRBV28; D is uncertain. This CDR3 has 15 amino acids. Germline V gene data show CDR1 as MDHEN and CDR2 as SYDVKM. The V gene lost 6 bases and the J gene lost 9 bases, with 18 bases spanning the gap. The CDR3 DNA follows: TGTGCCAGCAGAGATCGACGGGGAGGAGGTTCACCCCTCCACTTT. This sequence encodes CASRDRRGGGSPLHF.

Only a few counts were recorded for this clone. The chain employs TRBV2 and TRBJ1-2; TRBD1 matches 7 bases. CDR3 length: 15 residues. Germline CDR1 is SNHLY and CDR2 is FYNNEI. V shed 5 bases and J 2 bases; nucleotides not matched to a gene: 8. The CDR3 sequence: CASSLTRQGNYGYTF. CDR3 coding DNA: TGTGCCAGCAGTCTTACCCGACAGGGCAACTATGGCTACACCTTC.

The chain links TRBV27 to TRBJ1-2; 9 bases are shared with TRBD1. The V gene end was trimmed by 3 bases and the J gene end by 4 bases; junction bases not matched to a gene: 6. The CDR3 runs 15 residues. Germline V lookup: CDR1 MNHEY, CDR2 SMNVEV (reference sequence). The CDR3 region is CASSFGTGPIYGYTF. In DNA form, the CDR3 reads TGTGCCAGCAGTTTCGGGACAGGGCCTATCTATGGCTACACCTTC.

V is TRBV28 and J is TRBJ1-1, with D tentatively TRBD1 (6 bases). The V gene's germline CDR1 is MDHEN and CDR2 SYDVKM. CDR3 length: 15 residues. Deletions cut 4 bases from V and 2 bases from J, with 14 bases between. The CDR3: CASSSTQGLNTEAFF. CDR3 sequence (DNA): TGTGCCAGCAGTTCCACACAGGGATTAAACACTGAAGCTTTCTTT.